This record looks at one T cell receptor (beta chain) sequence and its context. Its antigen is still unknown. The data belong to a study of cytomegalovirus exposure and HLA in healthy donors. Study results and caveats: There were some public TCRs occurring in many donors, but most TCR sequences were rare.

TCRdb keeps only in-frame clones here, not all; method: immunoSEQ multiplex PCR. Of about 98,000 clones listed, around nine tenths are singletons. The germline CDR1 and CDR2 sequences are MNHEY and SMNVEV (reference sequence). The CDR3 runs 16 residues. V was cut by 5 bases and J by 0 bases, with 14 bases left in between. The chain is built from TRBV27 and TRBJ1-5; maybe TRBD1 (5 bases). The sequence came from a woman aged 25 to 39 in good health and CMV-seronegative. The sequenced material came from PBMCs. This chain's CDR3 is CASSAYQGYSNQPQHF. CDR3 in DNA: TGTGCCAGCAGTGCATACCAGGGATATAGCAATCAGCCCCAGCATTTT.